The rows below give T cell receptor beta chains drawn from one sample of a study of identical twins. Using its own MiXCR run on the 5' RACE reads, TCRdb lists one record per CDR3 protein. The table has 500,000 to 700,000 distinct CDR3 sequences, roughly 6.6% seen once. These data also formed part of another study, on yellow fever vaccine responses in identical twins.

Sequences were obtained from PBMCs. All receptors derive from a woman under 30 in good health. Each CDR3 is given without its conserved first and last residue. The D gene is left open where the match is weak.

D: TRBD2; J: TRBJ2-5; V: TRBV7-8; CDR3: ASSPPGGGAQETQY
D: -; J: TRBJ1-2; V: TRBV12-3/TRBV12-4; CDR3: ASSLGRGPGPTGYT
D: TRBD1; J: TRBJ2-2; V: TRBV20-1; CDR3: SASPTGETTGELF
D: TRBD2; J: TRBJ2-7; V: TRBV10-3; CDR3: AISEWGLAGPIYEQY
D: -; J: TRBJ2-1; V: TRBV9; CDR3: ASSVGGGTHNEQF
D: TRBD1; J: TRBJ2-3; V: TRBV6-1; CDR3: ASSVTGAADTQY
D: -; J: TRBJ2-1; V: TRBV12-3/TRBV12-4; CDR3: ASSTTDPPYEQF
D: -; J: TRBJ2-1; V: TRBV19; CDR3: ASSIAGEQF
D: TRBD2; J: TRBJ2-2; V: TRBV5-1; CDR3: ASSVGGGLTNTGELF
D: -; J: TRBJ1-1; V: TRBV27; CDR3: ASSFRGIGAEAF
D: -; J: TRBJ2-1; V: TRBV9; CDR3: ASSVLPINEQF
D: TRBD1; J: TRBJ2-7; V: TRBV20-1; CDR3: SASGTGFYEQY
D: TRBD1; J: TRBJ2-2; V: TRBV7-9; CDR3: ASDRDRNTGELF
D: -; J: TRBJ1-5; V: TRBV7-8; CDR3: ASKLQPQH
D: TRBD1; J: TRBJ1-2; V: TRBV10-3; CDR3: AISDPGQGKGYGYT
D: TRBD2; J: TRBJ2-1; V: TRBV2; CDR3: ASSEASGVYNEQF
D: -; J: TRBJ1-4; V: TRBV6-1; CDR3: ASSPPGGAEKLF
D: -; J: TRBJ2-1; V: TRBV7-9; CDR3: ASSLRKDGPYNEQF
D: TRBD2; J: TRBJ2-3; V: TRBV15; CDR3: ATSSRGDLRTDTQY
D: -; J: TRBJ2-2; V: TRBV29-1; CDR3: SVEGVGKDGTGELF